This T cell receptor (beta chain) was captured by sequencing in a study of cytomegalovirus exposure and HLA in healthy donors. Study at large: A data release that came early held 80 million or so unique TCRs from HLA-typed donors.

The PCR made use of 60 Vbeta and 13 Jbeta primers. The table came from immunoSEQ multiplex PCR; TCRdb's copy has only in-frame clones and leaves some out. This sample yields about 71,000 clones, of which approximately 63% are seen a single time; roughly 9.7% belongs to the top ten. All the people who gave samples were healthy bone marrow donors. Regarding the study as a whole: Under in vitro conditions, three CMV-associated chains were confirmed as specific for CMV antigens. Investigators reported over 150 TCR beta chains as tied to cytomegalovirus.

Remarks on this clone: Antigen: not known.

There are 14 residues in the CDR3. With 0 bases removed from V and 7 bases from J, the gap between germline ends came to 13 bases. CDR1 LNHNV and CDR2 YYDKDF come from the germline V gene (reference sequence). Sequenced: PBMCs. The clonotype originates from a woman aged 45-60 years in good health and CMV-seropositive. The chain combines TRBV15 with TRBJ2-7; D gene unclear. This CDR3 reads CATSREDGQREQYF. The CDR3 DNA reads as TGTGCCACCAGCAGAGAAGATGGCCAGCGAGAGCAGTACTTC.